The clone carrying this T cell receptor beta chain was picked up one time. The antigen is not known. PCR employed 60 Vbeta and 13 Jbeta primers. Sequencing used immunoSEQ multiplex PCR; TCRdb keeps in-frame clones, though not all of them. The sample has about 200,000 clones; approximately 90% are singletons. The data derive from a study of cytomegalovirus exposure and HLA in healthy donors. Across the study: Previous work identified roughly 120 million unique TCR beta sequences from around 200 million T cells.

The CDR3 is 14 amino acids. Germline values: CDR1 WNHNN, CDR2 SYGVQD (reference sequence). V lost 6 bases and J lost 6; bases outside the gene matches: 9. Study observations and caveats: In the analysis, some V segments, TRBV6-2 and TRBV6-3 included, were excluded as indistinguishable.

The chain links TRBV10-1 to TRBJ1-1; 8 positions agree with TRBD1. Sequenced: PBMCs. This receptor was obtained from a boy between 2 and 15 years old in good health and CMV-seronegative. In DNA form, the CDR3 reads TGCGCCAGCAGCGGCGGACAGGGCGGTGCTGAAGCTTTCTTT. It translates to CASSGGQGGAEAFF.